What follows are 6 T cell receptor beta chains derived from one specimen sequenced in a study of shared clonotypes between healthy human individuals. Sequencing used immunoSEQ multiplex PCR; TCRdb keeps in-frame clones, though not all of them. The data contain 2 million to 2.5 million clones, approximately 95% of them seen just once; the ten biggest clones take up about 0.41%. The sample consisted of naive CD4+ T cells from PBMCs. The subset here: CD45RA+ positively selected. The receptors here all came from a man aged 18 to 29 in good health. Some clones in this sample may be carry-over from other donors' samples.

V gene TRBV2 combines with J gene TRBJ1-2; 10 bases align to TRBD1. The CDR3 totals 15 residues. The V and J ends lost 4 bases and 2 bases, in that order; junction bases with no gene match: 4. Germline values: CDR1 SNHLY, CDR2 FYNNEI. The CDR3 sequence is CASSADRGSNYGYTF. CDR3 DNA: TGTGCCAGCAGTGCGGACAGGGGGTCGAACTATGGCTACACCTTC.

As concerns this clone: The same CDR3 can be traced to other DNA sequences in this sample. The genes are TRBV27 and TRBJ1-3; unclear D gene. This CDR3 has 13 amino acids. The germline CDR1 and CDR2 sequences are MNHEY and SMNVEV (reference sequence). Trimming pared 0 bases from V and 4 bases from J, leaving 4 bases between. The DNA for the CDR3 is TGTGCCAGCAGTTTATCCGGGGGAAACACCATATATTTT. This sequence encodes CASSLSGGNTIYF.

The chain uses TRBV2 and TRBJ2-3; 7 nucleotides align to TRBD1. With 2 bases clipped from V and 4 bases from J, the junction kept 12 bases outside the gene matches. Germline-derived CDR1 and CDR2 are SNHLY and FYNNEI. The CDR3 runs 17 residues. In DNA, the CDR3 is TGTGCCAGCAGTGAAATTGGATTAGGGGGCGCCTCAGATACGCAGTATTTT. Its protein product is CASSEIGLGGASDTQYF.

This clone was seen only once. The chain is built from TRBV7-2 and TRBJ1-2; D possibly corresponds to TRBD1 (5 bases). Trimming cost V 5 bases and J 5 bases, with 15 bases left between them. Germline V gene lookup returns CDR1 SGHTA and CDR2 FQGNSA. The CDR3 covers 14 residues. For the CDR3, the DNA is TGTGCCAGCAGCGTACCCTCCGAGGGGTATGGCTACACCTTC. Encoded protein: CASSVPSEGYGYTF.

This chain uses TRBV7-2 with TRBJ1-1, with unresolved D. The germline V and J ends were trimmed by 5 bases and 1 base, with 8 bases remaining between them. This CDR3 region has 13 residues. Germline assignment: CDR1 SGHTA and CDR2 FQGNSA. This chain's CDR3 is CASSLEKNTEAFF. In DNA, the CDR3 is TGTGCCAGCAGCCTGGAAAAGAACACTGAAGCTTTCTTT.

V and J are TRBV2 and TRBJ1-4, with D possibly being TRBD1 (5 bases). The CDR3 contains 13 residues. Germline V gene lookup returns CDR1 SNHLY and CDR2 FYNNEI. The V end lost 4 bases, the J end lost 6 bases, and 9 bases lay between the germline ends. CDR3 coding DNA: TGTGCCAGCAGTGGTCAGGGTGATGAAAAACTGTTTTTT. It encodes CASSGQGDEKLFF.